The 22 T cell receptor beta chains in this list originate from one sample, sequenced in a study of cytomegalovirus exposure and HLA in healthy donors. Researchers ran the PCR with 60 Vbeta and 13 Jbeta primers. The assay was immunoSEQ multiplex PCR, and TCRdb's table has in-frame clones only and misses some. Of about 59,000 clones detected, less than 85% appear once; the ten largest clones hold 6.5% to 8.5%. Sample: PBMCs. These receptors all come from a man aged 30 to 39 in good health and CMV-seropositive.

V usage is TRBV5-1 and J usage is TRBJ1-5; D gene ambiguous. Trimming removed 2 bases at V and 4 bases at J, with 19 bases between. Germline CDR1 and CDR2: SGHRS and YFSETQ. This CDR3 spans 17 amino acids. CDR3 coding DNA: TGCGCCAGCAGCTTCCGGAGGACGAATATTAGGAATCAGCCCCAGCATTTT. This gives the protein CASSFRRTNIRNQPQHF.

The chain joins TRBV5-1 to TRBJ2-3; 14 bases are shared with TRBD2. Germline CDR1 is SGHRS and CDR2 is YFSETQ. The trim removed 3 bases at V and 10 bases at J, leaving 10 bases unmatched. This CDR3 comprises 16 residues. CDR3: CASSSQTSGGAGAQYF. As DNA, the CDR3 is TGCGCCAGCAGCTCCCAGACTAGCGGGGGGGCCGGGGCGCAGTATTTT.

This clone was counted only a few times. The V call is TRBV27, the J call TRBJ2-7, with D perhaps matching TRBD1 (5 bases). The CDR3 is made up of 14 amino acids. Germline loops: CDR1 MNHEY, CDR2 SMNVEV (reference sequence). The V and J ends lost 3 bases and 4 bases respectively, with 13 bases between them. CDR3: CASSFLDTPYEQYF. In nucleotides, the CDR3 is TGTGCCAGCAGTTTTTTGGACACCCCGTACGAGCAGTACTTC.

The chain couples TRBV5-5 to TRBJ2-3; 8 bases are shared with TRBD1. This CDR3 contains 15 residues. V shed 6 bases and J 3 bases; nucleotides not matched to a gene: 9. CDR1 is SGHKS and CDR2 is YYEKEE in the germline V gene (reference sequence). The chain's CDR3 is CASNRRTGLTDTQYF. In nucleotides, the CDR3 is TGTGCCAGCAACAGGAGGACAGGGCTAACAGATACGCAGTATTTT.

J is TRBJ2-7 and V is TRBV6-6; TRBD2 is a possible D gene (6 bases). With 6 bases removed from V and 3 bases from J, the gap between germline ends came to 15 bases. The CDR3 loop spans 14 amino acids. In germline, CDR1 is MNHNY, CDR2 SVGAGI (reference sequence). This chain's CDR3 is CASRTKGGLYEQYF. The DNA of the CDR3 is TGTGCCAGCAGGACCAAAGGAGGGCTCTACGAGCAGTACTTC.

The chain joins TRBV21-1 to TRBJ1-6. TRBV21-1 is tagged as a pseudogene. The CDR3 spans 11 residues. As DNA, the CDR3 is TGTGCCAGCAGCCTACCATCCCCCCTCCACTTT. Translating gives CASSLPSPLHF.

The CDR3, as DNA: TGTGCCAGCAGTGAGGGACTAGCTCGCGAGCAGTACTTC. Protein product: CASSEGLAREQYF. This chain joins TRBV6-1 and TRBJ2-5; 9 bases agree with TRBD2. The end of the DNA aligns better with TRBJ2-7, so the J call may be wrong. The CDR3 is 13 residues long. From germline, CDR1 is MNHNS and CDR2 SASEGT.

The chain is built from TRBV7-3 and TRBJ1-1; TRBD1 aligns across 8 bases. CDR1 is SGHTA, CDR2 FQGTGA, per germline. With V trimmed by 4 bases and J by 5 bases, 6 bases remained unmatched. This CDR3 region has 14 residues. For the CDR3, the DNA is TGTGCCAGCAGCTCGGACAGGGAAGGGACTGAAGCTTTCTTT. This gives the protein CASSSDREGTEAFF.

V gene TRBV5-4 combines with J gene TRBJ2-1; 10 bases agree with TRBD1. V trimming: 2 bases; J trimming: 8 bases; junction bases outside the gene matches: 7. Germline V gene data show CDR1 as SGHNT and CDR2 as YYREEE (reference sequence). The CDR3 is 15 amino acids. The CDR3: CASSLPGQGRHEQFF. The CDR3 DNA follows: TGTGCCAGCAGCTTACCGGGACAGGGGAGACATGAGCAGTTCTTC.

V gene TRBV7-2 combines with J gene TRBJ2-7, with 8 bases identical to TRBD1. Germline V lookup: CDR1 SGHTA, CDR2 FQGNSA. The CDR3 totals 15 residues. With V trimmed by 4 bases and J by 7 bases, 12 bases remained unmatched. The CDR3 DNA is TGTGCCAGCAGCTATGTCGGGACAGGAGGTAGGGAGCAGTACTTC. Protein product: CASSYVGTGGREQYF.

The gene calls are TRBV29-1 and TRBJ2-7; a possible D gene is TRBD1 (5 bases). CDR1 SQVTM and CDR2 ANQGSEA come from the germline V gene. V lost 4 bases and J lost 0, with 7 bases in between. The CDR3 is 12 residues long. The CDR3 DNA reads TGCAGCGTTGGGGGCAACTCCTACGAGCAGTACTTC. Translation: CSVGGNSYEQYF.

The V gene is TRBV27, the J gene TRBJ2-3; TRBD2 matches 7 bases. The CDR3 loop spans 15 amino acids. V dropped 4 bases and J dropped 5; count of bases not matched to a gene: 9. The germline CDR1 and CDR2 sequences are MNHEY and SMNVEV (reference sequence). CDR3 nucleotide sequence: TGTGCCAGCAGTTCGCCCGGGGAGGGAGAAGATACGCAGTATTTT. Its protein product is CASSSPGEGEDTQYF.

This chain joins TRBV19 and TRBJ1-2, with a weak D call TRBD1 (5 bases). Deletions cut 3 bases from V and 6 bases from J, with 14 bases between. This CDR3 region has 14 residues. In germline, CDR1 is LNHDA, CDR2 SQIVND (reference sequence). CDR3 sequence reads: CASSIRGGANGYTF. In nucleotides, the CDR3 is TGTGCCAGTAGTATCCGAGGAGGGGCGAATGGCTACACCTTC.

The V gene is TRBV7-2, the J gene TRBJ1-5; D is perhaps TRBD1 (5 bases). V lost 4 bases and J lost 9, with 10 bases in between. The CDR3 sequence is 12 residues long. Per germline, CDR1 SGHTA and CDR2 FQGNSA. The CDR3 protein is CASSSLGGPQHF. The CDR3 DNA sequence: TGTGCCAGCAGCTCCTTGGGGGGGCCCCAGCATTTT.

The chain carries TRBV2 and TRBJ2-1; 10 bases agree with TRBD2. CDR3 length equals 15 residues. Germline CDR1 reads SNHLY; CDR2 reads FYNNEI. The junction had 12 bases not matched to a gene; V was cut back by 7 bases and J by 9 bases. The DNA of the CDR3 is TGTGCCAGCACGAGCGGGGGGGGAACAATTCGTGAGCAGTTCTTC. It yields the protein CASTSGGGTIREQFF.

V gene TRBV2 combines with J gene TRBJ2-1; 9 bases are a match to TRBD1. Germline V gene lookup returns CDR1 SNHLY and CDR2 FYNNEI. This CDR3 has 15 residues. V was clipped by 5 bases and J by 4 bases; unmatched bases: 6. The CDR3 nucleotides are TGTGCCAGCAGTTCAAGACAGGGGGAGTACAATGAGCAGTTCTTC. Its translation is CASSSRQGEYNEQFF. The entire variable domain, with the rest obtained from reference TRBV2 and TRBJ2-1, is as follows: EPEVTQTPSHQVTQMGQEVILRCVPISNHLYFYWYRQILGQKVEFLVSFYNNEISEKSEIFDDQFSVERPDGSNFTLKIRSTKLEDSAMYFCASSSRQGEYNEQFFGPGTRLTVL.

The gene calls are TRBV6-5 and TRBJ1-3; 7 bases are a match to TRBD1. J gave up 0 bases and V 0 bases, and 2 bases lay outside the gene matches. The CDR3 length is 16 residues. Germline loops: CDR1 MNHEY, CDR2 SVGAGI. Here the CDR3 reads CASSYSGQSSGNTIYF. The CDR3 DNA reads TGTGCCAGCAGTTACTCGGGACAGAGCTCTGGAAACACCATATATTTT.

V is TRBV27 and J is TRBJ2-2; TRBD1 matches 7 bases. The CDR3 runs to 14 residues. The V gene's germline CDR1 is MNHEY and CDR2 SMNVEV (reference sequence). Trimming at V came to 2 bases and at J to 7 bases, leaving 4 bases not matched to a gene. CDR3 sequence: CASSLRGRGGELFF. The CDR3 DNA reads TGTGCCAGCAGTTTAAGGGGGCGCGGCGGGGAGCTGTTTTTT.

The CDR3, as DNA: TGTGCCACCAGCAGAGAACAGGGCGCGCTGGGCACAGATACGCAGTATTTT. Translation gives CATSREQGALGTDTQYF. The rearrangement joins TRBV15 to TRBJ2-3; possibly TRBD1 for D (6 bases). CDR1 is LNHNV and CDR2 is YYDKDF in the germline V gene (reference sequence). This CDR3 region has 17 residues. V lost 0 bases, J lost 1 base, and 14 bases lay in between.

The chain has TRBV18 and TRBJ2-7; 7 bases map to TRBD1. CDR1 is KGHSH and CDR2 is LQKENI in the germline V gene. The CDR3 covers 13 residues. V was clipped by 6 bases and J by 1 base; unmatched bases: 3. This CDR3 is CASSWDRSYEQYF. In DNA form, the CDR3 reads TGTGCCAGCTCCTGGGACAGATCCTACGAGCAGTACTTC.

This clone was picked up one time. The chain couples TRBV4-3 to TRBJ1-1, with D unresolved. The V and J ends lost 2 bases and 0 bases respectively, with 7 bases between them. CDR1 is LGHNA and CDR2 is YSLEER in the germline V gene. The CDR3 extends over 14 amino acids. The CDR3 loop reads CASSQLLLNTEAFF. The DNA of the CDR3 is TGCGCCAGCAGCCAACTCCTCTTGAACACTGAAGCTTTCTTT.

The V gene is TRBV4-1, the J gene TRBJ2-1, with D unresolved. Germline CDR1 reads MGHRA; CDR2 reads YSYEKL. V was cut by 0 bases and J by 4 bases, with 7 bases left in between. This CDR3 has 14 amino acids. The CDR3 loop reads CASSQDQQYNEQFF. The CDR3 DNA is TGCGCCAGCAGCCAAGATCAACAGTACAATGAGCAGTTCTTC.